This TCR beta chain came from a study of blood T cells in healthy people across ages (dated by TCRdb to the mid-2010s). A note on the overall study: Template switching captured roughly one uniquely barcoded TCR beta cDNA molecule per two T cells in model experiments. The study measured age-related changes in TCR beta repertoire diversity using deep sequencing normalized with unique cDNA molecular identifiers. For two donors (one aged 18 to 30 and one aged 80 or older), the study analyzed two additional independent replicas of 1 million unique cDNA reads from the same blood draw. To avoid experimental bias, donors of different ages were spread randomly across the sequencing lanes. The donors were divided into four age groups: young (average approximately 17 years), middle-aged (around 41), aged (about 60) and long-lived (about 84). General conclusions and limits of the study: Observed TCR beta diversity correlated strongly with the percentage of naive T cells measured by flow cytometry. As age increased, observed TCR beta diversity per million T cells dropped in a roughly linear way, and a significant reduction was already evident by age roughly 40. Total diversity estimates from one million sequenced T cells were considered lower bounds and underestimates. Bulk unsorted PBMC profiling prevented conclusive comparison of naive and antigen-experienced compartments. Compared with the aged group, the long-lived group had more naive CD4+ T cells, fewer expanded clones and increased TCR diversity, suggesting age selection. Because donor CMV infection status was unknown, age-related changes in expanded clonotypes were potentially confounded.

Worth noting for this clonotype: Its antigen is currently not known. Base qualities are missing; no much larger clone stands one base away.

Donors were 39 systemically healthy Caucasian individuals from Russia aged roughly 6 to 95 years. Each donor gave around 9.9 milliliters of peripheral blood, collected into EDTA-treated Vacutainer tubes. PBMCs were isolated by Ficoll-Paque density-gradient centrifugation, with at least 7 million obtained per sample. Total RNA, at least 5.5 micrograms per sample, was extracted from PBMCs with Trizol reagent. Naive CD45RAhigh/CD27high T cell percentages were measured by flow cytometry on a PBMC aliquot from every donor. From a lookup of the germline V gene (reference sequence), CDR1 and CDR2 are LGHDT and YNNKEL. There are 13 amino acids in the CDR3, from cysteine to phenylalanine inclusive. Just the 39-base CDR3 DNA is kept, in frame starting at base 1. The V end gives up 7 bases and the J end 7 bases, leaving 9 bases in the junction not matched to a gene. Receptors were amplified or captured by 5' RACE. The data were produced on an Illumina HiSeq 2500. A second PCR of roughly 7 to 11 cycles was performed with a sample-barcoded 5' primer and a J-beta primer mix. A template-switch 5' adaptor carrying 12 random nucleotides introduced a unique molecular identifier onto each TCR beta cDNA molecule. Each sample yielded at least 2.5 million CDR3-containing paired-end reads. First-strand cDNA synthesis was performed from all RNA using the Mint cDNA synthesis kit, with priming by a TRBC-specific oligonucleotide. After uracil-DNA glycosylase treatment, a first 18-cycle PCR used universal primers M1SS and BC2_uni_R on all cDNA. In the authors' own workflow: For normalization, 1 million high-quality reads, each with a distinct molecular identifier, were randomly selected from each sample. Instead of being binned into consensus sequences, reads with shared molecular identifiers were discarded. MiTCR, set to a Q25 quality threshold and the strictest error-elimination algorithm, was used for CDR3 identification, clonotype clustering and error correction. A nonparametric unseen species model with Euler transformation was used to estimate a lower bound on total TCR beta diversity. Clones were called with MiXCR by TCRdb after fastp trimmed the public reads at Q25, and only in-frame beta chains were retained. All rows with the same CDR3 protein become a single entry with the most common DNA and genes. None of the V and J calls come from the authors' own analysis; TCRdb made them. The sample data list fewer than 1.5 million distinct CDR3 sequences, and 35% to 45% of these were observed just once. The ten largest clones capture less than 8% of the sample.

The sequencing input was blood. This chain joins TRBV3-1 to TRBJ1-2, and TRBD1 aligns with 7 junction nucleotides. This receptor was taken from a woman aged 18-29 years in good health. The sequenced DNA is TGTGCCAGCACCTCACAGGGGACGCGTGGCTACACCTTC. Its protein is CASTSQGTRGYTF.